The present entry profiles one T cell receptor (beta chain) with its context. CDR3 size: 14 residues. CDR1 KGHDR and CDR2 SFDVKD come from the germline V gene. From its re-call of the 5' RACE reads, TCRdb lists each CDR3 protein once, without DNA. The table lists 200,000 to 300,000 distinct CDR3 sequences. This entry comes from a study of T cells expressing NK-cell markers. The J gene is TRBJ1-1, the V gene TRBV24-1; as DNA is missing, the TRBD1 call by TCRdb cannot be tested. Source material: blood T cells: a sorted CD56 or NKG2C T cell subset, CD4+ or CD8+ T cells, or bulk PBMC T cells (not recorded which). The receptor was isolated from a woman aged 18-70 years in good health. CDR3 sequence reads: CATSATDRVAEAFF.